This is a list of T cell receptor beta chains from one sample in a study of OX40 agonist ivuxolimab in advanced cancers. Libraries were prepared by immunoSEQ multiplex PCR; TCRdb keeps only in-frame clonotypes and omits some of them. The sample holds about 50,000 clones; 85% to 95% are singletons and the top ten take around 18%. Material: CD4+ or CD8+ T cells sorted from blood, obtained in a trial of the OX40 agonist ivuxolimab. All receptors derive from an adult with an advanced solid tumor such as melanoma, head and neck, liver or kidney cancer. Both conserved end residues are part of each CDR3. The D gene is left open where the match is weak. A row's size may be missing; if present it is once, few, many or a size class.

D gene: TRBD1; J gene: TRBJ2-2; V gene: TRBV7-3; clone size: -; CDR3 DNA: TGTGCCAGCAGCTCAACAACAGGGGCGACCGGGGAGCTGTTTTTT; CDR3 protein: CASSSTTGATGELFF
D gene: -; J gene: TRBJ2-1; V gene: TRBV19; clone size: -; CDR3 DNA: TGTGCCAGTAGTTCGAACTCTGGGAGGACTACCTCCAATGAGCAGTTCTTC; CDR3 protein: CASSSNSGRTTSNEQFF
D gene: TRBD1; J gene: TRBJ1-5; V gene: TRBV5-6; clone size: -; CDR3 DNA: TGTGCCAGCAGCTCAGGGACAGGGAATCAGCCCCAGCATTTT; CDR3 protein: CASSSGTGNQPQHF
D gene: -; J gene: TRBJ2-3; V gene: TRBV9; clone size: -; CDR3 DNA: TGTGCCAGCAGCGTACCGCCCGGGCAGATCACAGATACGCAGTATTTT; CDR3 protein: CASSVPPGQITDTQYF
D gene: -; J gene: TRBJ1-5; V gene: TRBV19; clone size: few; CDR3 DNA: TGTGCCAGTACCCACGGAACCGGCCTTAGAAATCAGCCCCAGCATTTT; CDR3 protein: CASTHGTGLRNQPQHF
D gene: -; J gene: TRBJ2-7; V gene: TRBV4-2; clone size: -; CDR3 DNA: TGTGCCAGCAGCCCGGGGGACTACGAGCAGTACTTC; CDR3 protein: CASSPGDYEQYF
D gene: TRBD1; J gene: TRBJ2-7; V gene: TRBV9; clone size: -; CDR3 DNA: TGTGCCAGCAGCCCTCCGGGGACAGGGGGCTACGAGCAGTACTTC; CDR3 protein: CASSPPGTGGYEQYF
D gene: TRBD1; J gene: TRBJ1-1; V gene: TRBV30; clone size: -; CDR3 DNA: TGTGCCTGGAGGGGTCTCAGGGGGCTCCACACTGAAGCTTTCTTT; CDR3 protein: CAWRGLRGLHTEAFF
D gene: -; J gene: TRBJ2-1; V gene: TRBV28; clone size: -; CDR3 DNA: TGTGCCAGCAGTTTAGCGGACAATGAGCAGTTCTTC; CDR3 protein: CASSLADNEQFF
D gene: TRBD1; J gene: TRBJ1-1; V gene: TRBV19; clone size: -; CDR3 DNA: TGTGCCAGTAGCCGAAAACCGGGACAGGGTTGGAACACTGAAGCTTTCTTT; CDR3 protein: CASSRKPGQGWNTEAFF
D gene: TRBD1; J gene: TRBJ1-3; V gene: TRBV27; clone size: -; CDR3 DNA: TGTGCCAGCAGAGAAGGGACAGGGATCTCTGGAAACACCATATATTTT; CDR3 protein: CASREGTGISGNTIYF
D gene: -; J gene: TRBJ2-3; V gene: TRBV4-1; clone size: -; CDR3 DNA: TGCGCCAGCAGCCAAGTTGGACACACAGATACGCAGTATTTT; CDR3 protein: CASSQVGHTDTQYF
D gene: -; J gene: TRBJ2-6; V gene: TRBV28; clone size: once; CDR3 DNA: TGTGCCAGCAGTTTCGGTGGGGCCAACGTCCTGACTTTC; CDR3 protein: CASSFGGANVLTF
D gene: TRBD2; J gene: TRBJ2-1; V gene: TRBV18; clone size: once; CDR3 DNA: TGTGCCAGCTCACCAGGGACTAGCGGGATCGATGAGCAGTTCTTC; CDR3 protein: CASSPGTSGIDEQFF
D gene: TRBD1; J gene: TRBJ1-1; V gene: TRBV5-1; clone size: -; CDR3 DNA: TGCGCCAGCAGCTTGTCTGGACAGGGGGCGAACACTGAAGCTTTCTTT; CDR3 protein: CASSLSGQGANTEAFF
D gene: TRBD2; J gene: TRBJ2-1; V gene: TRBV15; clone size: -; CDR3 DNA: TGTGCCACCAGCGAGGCGGGGGAGGGCCTAAATGAGCAGTTCTTC; CDR3 protein: CATSEAGEGLNEQFF
D gene: -; J gene: TRBJ2-1; V gene: TRBV2; clone size: -; CDR3 DNA: TGTGCCTTTCTCCCGGAGGGATCGGGTAATGAGCAGTTCTTC; CDR3 protein: CAFLPEGSGNEQFF
D gene: -; J gene: TRBJ2-7; V gene: TRBV7-9; clone size: -; CDR3 DNA: TGTGCCAGCAGCTTACTAGCGAACGAGTACGAGCAGTACTTC; CDR3 protein: CASSLLANEYEQYF
D gene: -; J gene: TRBJ1-1; V gene: TRBV4-1; clone size: -; CDR3 DNA: TGCGCCAGCAGCCAAGGGGGGGGGTTCCGGGAGGAAGCTTTCTTT; CDR3 protein: CASSQGGGFREEAFF
D gene: TRBD2; J gene: TRBJ2-1; V gene: TRBV2; clone size: once; CDR3 DNA: TGTGCCAGCAGTGAAGCGGGGACTAATCGCATCGAATGGCAGTTCTTC; CDR3 protein: CASSEAGTNRIEWQFF
D gene: TRBD1; J gene: TRBJ2-5; V gene: TRBV28; clone size: -; CDR3 DNA: TGTGCCAGCAGGGGACAGCTTTCTCAAGAGACCCAGTACTTC; CDR3 protein: CASRGQLSQETQYF
D gene: -; J gene: TRBJ2-1; V gene: TRBV9; clone size: -; CDR3 DNA: TGTGCCAGCAGCGTAGTCCCTAGCCCCAATGAGCAGTTCTTC; CDR3 protein: CASSVVPSPNEQFF
D gene: -; J gene: TRBJ2-3; V gene: TRBV7-2; clone size: -; CDR3 DNA: TGTGCCAGCAGCTCTTTCCTAGCAAGCACAGATACGCAGTATTTT; CDR3 protein: CASSSFLASTDTQYF
D gene: -; J gene: TRBJ2-3; V gene: TRBV13; clone size: -; CDR3 DNA: TGTGCCAGCAGCGTTCGGCCCGATACGCAGTATTTT; CDR3 protein: CASSVRPDTQYF